Each of the 25 T cell receptor beta chains below was sequenced from the same sample in a study of T cell repertoires in cytomegalovirus infection. TCRdb reprocessed the reads with MiXCR, giving one entry per CDR3 protein. The sample contains just under 550,000 distinct CDR3 sequences, 26% of which appear only once. Sequenced sample: PBMCs. These receptors originate from a human donor in good health (CMV status not recorded). Some clones in this sample may be carry-over from other donors' samples.

The chain employs TRBV28 and TRBJ2-1; 8 positions agree with TRBD1. Germline V CDR1 and CDR2: MDHEN, SYDVKM. The CDR3 is 18 residues long. Trimming cost V 0 bases and J 5 bases; bases outside gene matches: 12. The CDR3 sequence is CASSLWASEGQGDNEQFF. In DNA form, the CDR3 reads TGTGCCAGCAGTTTATGGGCAAGTGAAGGACAGGGAGACAATGAGCAGTTCTTC.

This clonotype was detected a few times. The CDR3: CASSLEGQVTGELFF. For the CDR3, the DNA is TGTGCCAGCAGCTTAGAGGGACAGGTCACCGGGGAGCTGTTTTTT. This chain connects TRBV11-2 to TRBJ2-2; 8 bases map to TRBD1. Germline V gene lookup returns CDR1 SGHAT and CDR2 FQNNGV. The CDR3 is 15 residues long. The junction had 1 base not matched to a gene; V was cut back by 0 bases and J by 4 bases. Using reference TRBV11-2 and TRBJ2-2 for the parts outside the CDR3, the full variable domain is EAGVAQSPRYKIIEKRQSVAFWCNPISGHATLYWYQQILGQGPKLLIQFQNNGVVDDSQLPKDRFSAERLKGVDSTLKIQPAKLEDSAVYLCASSLEGQVTGELFFGEGSRLTVL.

This clonotype has just one count. The V and J genes are TRBV11-3 and TRBJ2-2, with 13 positions matching TRBD2. The CDR3 consists of 17 residues. CDR1 and CDR2 (germline): SGHNT, YENEEA. V dropped 5 bases and J dropped 6; count of bases not matched to a gene: 9. DNA for the CDR3: TGTGCCAGCAGCAGGGGAGGACTAGCGGGAGAGTCCGGGGAGCTGTTTTTT. Residues: CASSRGGLAGESGELFF. Supplemented by reference TRBV11-3 and TRBJ2-2, the full variable domain reads EAGVVQSPRYKIIEKKQPVAFWCNPISGHNTLYWYLQNLGQGPELLIRYENEEAVDDSQLPKDRFSAERLKGVDSTLKIQPAELGDSAVYLCASSRGGLAGESGELFFGEGSRLTVL.

The table lists this clonotype with a few counts. The chain links TRBV7-2 to TRBJ2-2; D is unresolved. Germline V gene sequence: CDR1 SGHTA, CDR2 FQGNSA. The CDR3 loop spans 14 amino acids. V shed 6 bases and J shed 4 bases, with 12 bases lying between them. This CDR3 is CASRARRSTGELFF. DNA of the CDR3: TGTGCCAGCAGGGCTAGACGTTCCACCGGGGAGCTGTTTTTT.

This chain joins TRBV14 and TRBJ2-7; possible D gene TRBD1, 5 bases. CDR3 length: 13 amino acids. The germline CDR1 and CDR2 sequences are SGHDN and FVKESK. The ends were cut back, 3 bases at V and 6 bases at J, with 12 bases in the middle. The CDR3 DNA sequence: TGTGCCAGCAGCCATCTAGTTCAGGGCGAGCAGTACTTC. This encodes CASSHLVQGEQYF. The full variable domain, completed using reference TRBV14 and TRBJ2-7, is EAGVTQFPSHSVIEKGQTVTLRCDPISGHDNLYWYRRVMGKEIKFLLHFVKESKQDESGMPNNRFLAERTGGTYSTLKVQPAELEDSGVYFCASSHLVQGEQYFGPGTRLTVT.

This clonotype has just a few counts. The chain joins TRBV7-2 to TRBJ2-7; TRBD1 is a possible D gene (5 bases). CDR3 length equals 11 residues. With 8 bases removed from V and 3 bases from J, the gap between germline ends came to 8 bases. The germline V gene encodes CDR1 SGHTA and CDR2 FQGNSA. CDR3 residues: CASGAVYEQYF. CDR3 nucleotide sequence: TGTGCCAGCGGGGCAGTCTACGAGCAGTACTTC.

This chain connects TRBV6-2 or TRBV6-3 to TRBJ1-2; D may be TRBD1 (6 bases). CDR1 MNHEY and CDR2 SVGEGT come from the germline V gene. There are 14 residues in the CDR3. Trimming cost V 7 bases and J 5 bases, with 17 bases left between them. CDR3 residues: CASNRPGAGYGYTF. CDR3 DNA: TGTGCCAGCAACAGACCAGGGGCGGGATATGGCTACACCTTC.

The chain couples TRBV29-1 to TRBJ2-1; 9 positions agree with TRBD2. J lost 14 bases, V lost 0 bases, and 14 bases had no gene match. Germline CDR1 reads SQVTM; CDR2 reads ANQGSEA. There are 15 residues in the CDR3. CDR3 sequence: CSVEERASGIPREFF. CDR3 nucleotide sequence: TGCAGCGTTGAAGAAAGGGCTAGCGGGATCCCACGGGAGTTCTTC.

This clonotype was seen a few times. This chain links TRBV5-6 with TRBJ1-2, with 7 bases fitting TRBD1. Germline loops: CDR1 SGHDT, CDR2 YYEEEE. V shed 0 bases, J shed 6 bases, and the junction held 8 bases outside the gene matches. The CDR3 extends over 15 amino acids. CDR3 in amino acids: CASSLDYRGRDGYTF. CDR3 in DNA: TGTGCCAGCAGCTTGGATTACAGGGGAAGGGATGGCTACACCTTC.

This clonotype was counted at least ten times. The chain joins TRBV7-8 to TRBJ2-3; 11 bases fit TRBD2. The CDR3 extends over 16 amino acids. CDR1 SGHVS and CDR2 FQNEAQ come from the germline V gene. V lost 3 bases, J lost 7 bases, and 9 bases stayed unmatched. The CDR3 DNA follows: TGTGCCAGCAGCTTCTACACTAGCGGGAGCGGCAATACGCAGTATTTT. It translates to CASSFYTSGSGNTQYF.

The chain employs TRBV19 and TRBJ2-1; 7 nucleotides agree with TRBD2. The CDR3 length is 15 residues. The germline V gene encodes CDR1 LNHDA and CDR2 SQIVND (reference sequence). The V segment lost 6 bases and the J segment 3 bases; nucleotides outside the gene matches: 8. The CDR3 loop reads CASRGWREGYNEQFF. DNA of the CDR3: TGTGCCAGTAGGGGATGGAGGGAGGGCTACAATGAGCAGTTCTTC.

V is TRBV11-1 and J is TRBJ2-1; 13 bases agree with TRBD2. The CDR3 contains 18 residues. V lost 6 bases and J lost 0; bases outside the gene matches: 8. Germline V CDR1 and CDR2: SGHAT, FQDESV (reference sequence). CDR3: CASRPTSGRRSSYNEQFF. Written as DNA, the CDR3 is TGTGCCAGCAGGCCGACTAGCGGGAGGCGTAGCTCCTACAATGAGCAGTTCTTC.

This clonotype was seen many times. The chain carries TRBV7-6 and TRBJ2-3; TRBD2 matches 8 bases. This CDR3 has 16 amino acids. Germline CDR1 SGHVS, CDR2 FNYEAQ. Germline trimming cut 2 bases from V and 6 bases from J; bases unmatched to any gene: 10. The CDR3 DNA reads as TGTGCCAGCAGCTTAAGTAGCGGGGTAAGGGTGGATACGCAGTATTTT. It codes for CASSLSSGVRVDTQYF.

Turning to this clonotype: At one of its ends the junction is not consistent with the germline gene, which may arise from a read error. The chain uses TRBV11-2 and TRBJ2-7; weak D call: TRBD1 (5 bases). Germline V CDR1 and CDR2: SGHAT, FQNNGV. The CDR3 is 13 amino acids. The CDR3 region has the DNA TGTGCCAGCAGCTTACCACAGGTCTACAAGCAGTACTTC. Protein product: CASSLPQVYKQYF.

The CDR3 bases are TGCGCCAGCAGCCAAGATGTGGGGACAGGGAACGAGCAGTACTTC. Protein: CASSQDVGTGNEQYF. The chain is built from TRBV4-1 and TRBJ2-7; 9 nucleotides align to TRBD1. V trimming: 0 bases; J trimming: 5 bases; junction bases outside the gene matches: 5. The CDR3 is made up of 15 amino acids. Germline-derived CDR1 and CDR2 are MGHRA and YSYEKL.

V usage is TRBV10-3 and J usage is TRBJ2-7; TRBD2 matches 7 bases. The CDR3 loop spans 11 amino acids. The J segment lost 3 bases and the V segment lost 11 bases, leaving 4 bases of the junction unmatched. Germline values: CDR1 ENHRY, CDR2 SYGVKD. CDR3 sequence (DNA): TGTGCCGGGGGGGAGAACTACGAGCAGTACTTC. This translates into CAGGENYEQYF.

This chain links TRBV6-1 with TRBJ2-7, with 9 nucleotides matching TRBD1. The V gene end was trimmed by 7 bases and the J gene end by 5 bases; junction bases not matched to a gene: 9. Germline V gives CDR1 MNHNS, CDR2 SASEGT. There are 14 residues in the CDR3. CDR3 sequence reads: CASIKTGQGHEQYV. The CDR3 DNA reads TGTGCCAGCATTAAAACGGGACAGGGACACGAGCAGTACGTC.

There are many counts of this clonotype. The chain links TRBV7-2 to TRBJ2-5; 7 bases are a match to TRBD2. This CDR3 is 14 amino acids long. The V gene end was trimmed by 5 bases and the J gene end by 3 bases; junction bases not matched to a gene: 6. Looked up from germline, CDR1 is SGHTA and CDR2 is FQGNSA. CDR3 sequence: CASSGGGLEETQYF. Written as DNA, the CDR3 is TGTGCCAGCAGCGGAGGTGGACTAGAAGAGACCCAGTACTTC. Supplemented by reference TRBV7-2 and TRBJ2-5, the full variable domain reads GAGVSQSPSNKVTEKGKDVELRCDPISGHTALYWYRQSLGQGLEFLIYFQGNSAPDKSGLPSDRFSAERTGGSVSTLTIQRTQQEDSAVYLCASSGGGLEETQYFGPGTRLLVL.

This clonotype was detected only a few times. V usage is TRBV28 and J usage is TRBJ2-3; 8 positions match TRBD1. CDR1 and CDR2 (germline): MDHEN, SYDVKM. The J segment lost 3 bases and the V segment lost 3 bases, leaving 11 bases of the junction unmatched. CDR3 size: 17 residues. As DNA, the CDR3 is TGTGCCAGCAGTTTTGTTTTAGGGGGACAGGCAACAGATACGCAGTATTTT. Amino acids: CASSFVLGGQATDTQYF. Supplemented by reference TRBV28 and TRBJ2-3, the full variable domain reads DVKVTQSSRYLVKRTGEKVFLECVQDMDHENMFWYRQDPGLGLRLIYFSYDVKMKEKGDIPEGYSVSREKKERFSLILESASTNQTSMYLCASSFVLGGQATDTQYFGPGTRLTVL.

This sequence joins TRBV15 and TRBJ2-1; perhaps D is TRBD1 or TRBD2 (5 bases each). Trimming took 4 bases from V and 5 from J, leaving 27 bases between them. CDR1 is LNHNV, CDR2 YYDKDF, per germline (reference sequence). The CDR3 runs 19 residues. In DNA form, the CDR3 reads TGTGCCACCAGCACATCCATCTGGGGCGGGCCTTCACCAAACAATGAGCAGTTCTTC. This codes for CATSTSIWGGPSPNNEQFF.

This chain uses TRBV6-5 with TRBJ2-1; 12 positions agree with TRBD1. V was pared by 7 bases and J by 12 bases, with 13 bases of the junction left unmatched. Germline V gene data show CDR1 as MNHEY and CDR2 as SVGAGI. This CDR3 region has 15 residues. The CDR3 coding sequence is TGTGCCAGCACTTCAGAAAGGGGACAGGGGGCTCGGCAGTTCTTC. Its translation: CASTSERGQGARQFF.

The chain couples TRBV28 to TRBJ2-7; 7 positions match TRBD2. Germline CDR1 and CDR2: MDHEN and SYDVKM. The V and J ends lost 6 bases and 7 bases, in that order; junction bases with no gene match: 12. The CDR3 consists of 14 residues. CDR3 coding DNA: TGTGCCAGCAGCAGCGGGGCCCTTATTGGGGAGCAGTACTTC. Protein product: CASSSGALIGEQYF.

This chain links TRBV20-1 with TRBJ1-1, with 9 bases lining up with TRBD1. Germline V gene sequence: CDR1 DFQATT, CDR2 SNEGSKA (reference sequence). The CDR3 contains 15 residues. With V trimmed by 1 base and J by 2 bases, 5 bases remained unmatched. The CDR3 DNA follows: TGCAGTGCTAGAGCCCCGGGACAGGGAAACACTGAAGCTTTCTTT. Its protein is CSARAPGQGNTEAFF.

V and J are TRBV9 and TRBJ1-6, with D possibly matching TRBD1 (5 bases). Germline V CDR1 and CDR2: SGDLS, YYNGEE. The CDR3 has 15 residues. Between the trimmed V and J ends, which lost 5 bases and 0 bases, there was a span of 9 bases. The DNA of the CDR3 is TGTGCCAGCAGAGCAGGGAGCTCCTATAATTCACCCCTCCACTTT. Protein product: CASRAGSSYNSPLHF.

This clonotype was counted many times. V usage is TRBV7-2 and J usage is TRBJ2-7, with D unclear. V dropped 4 bases and J dropped 4 bases, with 8 bases sitting between them. The CDR3 totals 12 residues. CDR1 and CDR2 (germline): SGHTA, FQGNSA. The CDR3 coding sequence is TGTGCCAGCAGCTCCACCTTTTACGAGCAGTACTTC. Translation: CASSSTFYEQYF.